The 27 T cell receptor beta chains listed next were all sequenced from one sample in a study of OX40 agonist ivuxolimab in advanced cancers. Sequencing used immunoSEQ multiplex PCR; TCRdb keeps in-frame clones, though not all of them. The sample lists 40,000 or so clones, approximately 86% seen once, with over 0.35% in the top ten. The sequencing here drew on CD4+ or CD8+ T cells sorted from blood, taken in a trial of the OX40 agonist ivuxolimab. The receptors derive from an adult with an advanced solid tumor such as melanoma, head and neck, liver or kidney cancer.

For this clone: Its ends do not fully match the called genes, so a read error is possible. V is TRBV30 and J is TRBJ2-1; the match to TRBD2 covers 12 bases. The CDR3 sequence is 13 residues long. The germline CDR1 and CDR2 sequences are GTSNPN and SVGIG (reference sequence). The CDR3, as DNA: TGTGCCTGCCCCGGACTAGCGGGAAGGGAGCAGCTCTTC. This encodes CACPGLAGREQLF.

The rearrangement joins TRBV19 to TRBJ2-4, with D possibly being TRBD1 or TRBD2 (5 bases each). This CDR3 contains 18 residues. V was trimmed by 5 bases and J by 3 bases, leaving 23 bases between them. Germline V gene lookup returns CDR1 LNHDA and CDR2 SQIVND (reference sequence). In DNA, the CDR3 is TGTGCCAGTAGTCCCAACCGGGGCTCCAAAAACGGCAAAAACATTCAGTACTTC. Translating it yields CASSPNRGSKNGKNIQYF.

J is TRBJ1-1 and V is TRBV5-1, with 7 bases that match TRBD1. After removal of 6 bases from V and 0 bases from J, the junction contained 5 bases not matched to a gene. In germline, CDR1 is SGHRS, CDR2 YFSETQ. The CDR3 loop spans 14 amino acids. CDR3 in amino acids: CASTSGGMNTEAFF. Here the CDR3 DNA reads TGCGCCAGCACCTCAGGGGGGATGAACACTGAAGCTTTCTTT.

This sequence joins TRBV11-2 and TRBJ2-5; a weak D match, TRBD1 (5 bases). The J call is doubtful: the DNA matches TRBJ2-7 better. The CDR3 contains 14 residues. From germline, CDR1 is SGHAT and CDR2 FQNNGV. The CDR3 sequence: CASSLDRAGNEQYF. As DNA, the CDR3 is TGTGCCAGCAGCTTAGATCGGGCAGGGAACGAGCAGTACTTC.

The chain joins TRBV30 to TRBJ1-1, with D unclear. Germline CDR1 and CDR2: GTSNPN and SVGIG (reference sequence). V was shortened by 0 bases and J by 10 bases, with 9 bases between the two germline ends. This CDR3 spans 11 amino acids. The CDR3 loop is CAWSVESRAFF. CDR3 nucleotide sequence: TGTGCCTGGAGTGTAGAGAGTAGAGCTTTCTTT.

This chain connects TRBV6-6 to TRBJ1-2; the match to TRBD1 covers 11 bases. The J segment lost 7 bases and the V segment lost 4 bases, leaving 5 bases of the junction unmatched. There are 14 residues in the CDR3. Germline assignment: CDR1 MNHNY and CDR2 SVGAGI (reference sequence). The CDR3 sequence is CASSLTGTGGGYTF. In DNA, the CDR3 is TGTGCCAGCAGTTTAACCGGGACAGGGGGTGGCTACACCTTC.

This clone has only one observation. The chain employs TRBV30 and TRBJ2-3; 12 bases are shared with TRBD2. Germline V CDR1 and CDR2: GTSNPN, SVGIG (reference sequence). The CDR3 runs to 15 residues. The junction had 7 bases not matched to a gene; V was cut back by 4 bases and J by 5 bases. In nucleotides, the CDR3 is TGTGCCTGGAACCGACTAGCGGGAGTTTTAGATACGCAGTATTTT. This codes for CAWNRLAGVLDTQYF.

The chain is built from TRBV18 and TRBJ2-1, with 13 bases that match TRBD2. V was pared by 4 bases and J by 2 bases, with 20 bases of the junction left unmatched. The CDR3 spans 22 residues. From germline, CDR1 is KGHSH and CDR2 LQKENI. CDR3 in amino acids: CASSLPGLAGLGAWGPYNEQFF. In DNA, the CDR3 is TGTGCCAGCTCACTCCCGGGACTAGCGGGGCTGGGGGCATGGGGCCCCTACAATGAGCAGTTCTTC.

The CDR3 nucleotides are TGTGCCAGCAGCTTGGTCCGGGACAGGGGAAGAGAGACCCAGTACTTC. Protein product: CASSLVRDRGRETQYF. The chain uses TRBV7-6 and TRBJ2-5; the match to TRBD1 covers 10 bases. This CDR3 has 16 amino acids. The V gene end was trimmed by 3 bases and the J gene end by 4 bases; junction bases not matched to a gene: 8. The germline CDR1 and CDR2 sequences are SGHVS and FNYEAQ.

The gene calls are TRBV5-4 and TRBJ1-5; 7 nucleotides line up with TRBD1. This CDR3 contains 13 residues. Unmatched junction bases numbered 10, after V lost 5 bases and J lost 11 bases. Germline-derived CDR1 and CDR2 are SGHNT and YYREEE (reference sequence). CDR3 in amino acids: CASRWDRLRSQHF. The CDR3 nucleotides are TGTGCCAGCAGATGGGACAGACTGCGGTCCCAGCATTTT.

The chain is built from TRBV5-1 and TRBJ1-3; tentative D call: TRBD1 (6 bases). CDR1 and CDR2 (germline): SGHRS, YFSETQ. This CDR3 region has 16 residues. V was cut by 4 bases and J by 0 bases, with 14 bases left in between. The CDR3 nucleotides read TGCGCCAGCAGCAATCAACAGGGCCTCTCTGGAAACACCATATATTTT. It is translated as CASSNQQGLSGNTIYF. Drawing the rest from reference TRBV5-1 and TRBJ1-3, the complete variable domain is KAGVTQTPRYLIKTRGQQVTLSCSPISGHRSVSWYQQTPGQGLQFLFEYFSETQRNKGNFPGRFSGRQFSNSRSEMNVSTLELGDSALYLCASSNQQGLSGNTIYFGEGSWLTVV.

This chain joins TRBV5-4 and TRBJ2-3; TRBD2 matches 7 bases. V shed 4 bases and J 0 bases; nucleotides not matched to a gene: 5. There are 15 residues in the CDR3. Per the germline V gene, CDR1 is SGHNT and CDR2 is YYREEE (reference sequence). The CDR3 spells CASSPTGGSTDTQYF. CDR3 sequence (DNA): TGTGCCAGCAGCCCCACCGGGGGGAGCACAGATACGCAGTATTTT.

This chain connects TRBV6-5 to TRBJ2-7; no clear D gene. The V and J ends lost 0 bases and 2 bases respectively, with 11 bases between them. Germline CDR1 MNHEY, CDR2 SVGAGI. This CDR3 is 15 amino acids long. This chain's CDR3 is CASSYSGSVAYEQYF. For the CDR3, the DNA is TGTGCCAGCAGTTACTCTGGGTCGGTAGCCTACGAGCAGTACTTC.

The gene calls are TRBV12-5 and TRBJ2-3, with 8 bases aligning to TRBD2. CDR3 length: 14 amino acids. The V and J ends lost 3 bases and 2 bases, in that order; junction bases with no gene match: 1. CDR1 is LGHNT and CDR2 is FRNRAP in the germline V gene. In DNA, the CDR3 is TGTGCTAGTGGTTTAGCGGGGGTCACAGATACGCAGTATTTT. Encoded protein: CASGLAGVTDTQYF.

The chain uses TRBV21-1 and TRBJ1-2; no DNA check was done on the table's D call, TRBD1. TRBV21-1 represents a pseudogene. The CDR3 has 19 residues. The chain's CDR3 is CASSKKPAKGPNHKPGYTF. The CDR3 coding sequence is TGTGCCAGCAGCAAAAAACCCGCCAAGGGGCCGAACCACAAACCTGGCTACACCTTC.

CDR3 sequence: CAISEPGGRGTEAFF. For the CDR3, the DNA is TGTGCCATCAGTGAGCCAGGGGGCAGGGGCACTGAAGCTTTCTTT. The rearrangement joins TRBV10-3 to TRBJ1-1, with 8 bases aligning to TRBD1. CDR3 length: 15 residues. Losses at the gene ends were 2 bases for V and 4 bases for J; bases not matched to a gene: 6. CDR1 and CDR2 (germline): ENHRY, SYGVKD.

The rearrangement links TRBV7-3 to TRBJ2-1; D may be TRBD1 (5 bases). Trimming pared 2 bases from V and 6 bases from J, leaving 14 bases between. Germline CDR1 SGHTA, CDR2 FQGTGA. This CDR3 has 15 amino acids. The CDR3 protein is CASSLAGSFSNEQFF. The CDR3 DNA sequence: TGTGCCAGCAGCTTAGCAGGGTCCTTTTCCAATGAGCAGTTCTTC.

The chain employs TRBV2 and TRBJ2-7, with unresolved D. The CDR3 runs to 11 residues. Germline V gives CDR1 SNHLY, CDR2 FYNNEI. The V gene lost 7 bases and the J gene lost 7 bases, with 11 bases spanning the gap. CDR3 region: CASKNGGEQYF. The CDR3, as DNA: TGTGCCAGCAAAAACGGTGGGGAGCAGTACTTC.

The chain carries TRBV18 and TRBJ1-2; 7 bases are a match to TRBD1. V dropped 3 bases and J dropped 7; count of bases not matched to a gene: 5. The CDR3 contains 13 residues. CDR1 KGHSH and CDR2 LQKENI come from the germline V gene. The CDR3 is CASSPRGDLGYTF. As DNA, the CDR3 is TGTGCCAGCTCACCCAGGGGGGATCTTGGCTACACCTTC.

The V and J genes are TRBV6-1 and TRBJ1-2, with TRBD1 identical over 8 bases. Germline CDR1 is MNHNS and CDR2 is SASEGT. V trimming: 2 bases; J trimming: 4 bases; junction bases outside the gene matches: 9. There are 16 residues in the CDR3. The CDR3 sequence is CASSEFKTGAGYGYTF. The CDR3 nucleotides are TGTGCCAGCAGTGAATTCAAGACAGGGGCTGGCTATGGCTACACCTTC.

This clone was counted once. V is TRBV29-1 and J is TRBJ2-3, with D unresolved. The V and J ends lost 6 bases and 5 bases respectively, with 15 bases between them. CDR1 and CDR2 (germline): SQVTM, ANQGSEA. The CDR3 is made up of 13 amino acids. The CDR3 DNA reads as TGCAGCGTCGACCCCGCTGGGCGAGATACGCAGTATTTT. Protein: CSVDPAGRDTQYF.

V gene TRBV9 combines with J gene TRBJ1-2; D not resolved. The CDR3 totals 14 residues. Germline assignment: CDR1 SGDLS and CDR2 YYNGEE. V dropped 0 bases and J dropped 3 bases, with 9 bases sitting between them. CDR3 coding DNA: TGTGCCAGCAGCGTAGGCAGCAGTGACTATGGCTACACCTTC. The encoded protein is CASSVGSSDYGYTF.

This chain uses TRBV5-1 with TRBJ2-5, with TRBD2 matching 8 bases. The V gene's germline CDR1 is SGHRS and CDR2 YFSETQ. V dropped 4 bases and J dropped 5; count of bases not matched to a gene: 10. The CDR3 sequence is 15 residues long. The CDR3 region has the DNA TGCGCCAGCAGCATACTAAGCGGGGGCAGGGAGACCCAGTACTTC. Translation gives CASSILSGGRETQYF.

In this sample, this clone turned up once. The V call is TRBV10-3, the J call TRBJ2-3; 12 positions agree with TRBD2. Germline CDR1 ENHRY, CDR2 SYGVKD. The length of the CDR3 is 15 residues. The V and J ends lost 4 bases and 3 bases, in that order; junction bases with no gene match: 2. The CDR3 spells CAISGGLAGTDTQYF. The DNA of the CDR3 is TGTGCCATCAGTGGCGGACTAGCGGGGACAGATACGCAGTATTTT.

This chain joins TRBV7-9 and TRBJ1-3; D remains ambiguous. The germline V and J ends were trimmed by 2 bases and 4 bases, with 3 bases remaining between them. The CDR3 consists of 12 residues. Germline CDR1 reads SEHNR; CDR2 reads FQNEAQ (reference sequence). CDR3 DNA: TGTGCCAGCAGCTTAAGGGGAAACACCATATATTTT. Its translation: CASSLRGNTIYF.

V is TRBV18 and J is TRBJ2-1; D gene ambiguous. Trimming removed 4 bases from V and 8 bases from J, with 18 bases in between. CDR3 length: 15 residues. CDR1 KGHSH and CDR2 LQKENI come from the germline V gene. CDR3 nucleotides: TGTGCCAGCTCACAATCCGCCGCGAGCACGGATGAGCAGTTCTTC. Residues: CASSQSAASTDEQFF.

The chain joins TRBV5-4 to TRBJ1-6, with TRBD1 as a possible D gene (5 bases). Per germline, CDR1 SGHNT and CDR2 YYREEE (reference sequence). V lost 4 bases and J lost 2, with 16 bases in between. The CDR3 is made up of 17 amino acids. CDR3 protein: CASSRSAGGAYNSPLHF. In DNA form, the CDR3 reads TGTGCCAGCAGCCGAAGTGCGGGGGGTGCCTATAATTCACCCCTCCACTTT.